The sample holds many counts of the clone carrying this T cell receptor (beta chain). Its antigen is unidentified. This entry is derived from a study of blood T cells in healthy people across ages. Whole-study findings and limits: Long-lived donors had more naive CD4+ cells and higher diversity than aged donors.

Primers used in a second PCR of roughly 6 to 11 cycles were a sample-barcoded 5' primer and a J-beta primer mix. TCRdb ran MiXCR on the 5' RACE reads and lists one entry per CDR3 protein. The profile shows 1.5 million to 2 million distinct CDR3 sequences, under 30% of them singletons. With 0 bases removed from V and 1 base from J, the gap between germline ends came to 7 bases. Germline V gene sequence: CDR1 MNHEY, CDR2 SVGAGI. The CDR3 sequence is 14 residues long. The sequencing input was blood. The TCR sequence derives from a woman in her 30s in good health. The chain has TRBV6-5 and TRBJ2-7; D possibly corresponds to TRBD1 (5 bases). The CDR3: CASSYSTASYEQYF. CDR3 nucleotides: TGTGCCAGCAGTTACTCGACAGCTTCCTACGAGCAGTACTTC.